This T cell receptor (beta chain) is from a study of Graves' ophthalmopathy and Graves' hyperthyroidism. Across the whole study: Specimen type is peripheral blood, obtained at initial diagnosis before any treatment.

Beta-chain TCR CDR3 regions were amplified from RNA transcripts. First-round RT-PCR used HTBI primers; second-round multiplex PCR followed. TCRdb reanalysed the multiplex PCR reads using MiXCR and keeps one entry per CDR3 protein. The sample has over 650,000 distinct CDR3 sequences, over 40% seen once. Per the germline V gene, CDR1 is LNHNV and CDR2 is YYDKDF (reference sequence). Trimming stripped 1 base from V and 3 bases from J, with 13 bases between. The CDR3 runs 17 residues. V gene TRBV15 combines with J gene TRBJ1-6; no definite D call. The clonotype comes from an adult man with Graves' ophthalmopathy. The sequencing sample was made of peripheral blood. CDR3 sequence reads: CATSRGLGQDYNSPLHF. CDR3 sequence (DNA): TGTGCCACCAGCAGAGGCCTAGGGCAGGACTATAATTCACCCCTCCACTTT.